This TCR beta chain comes out of a study of T-cell memory formation after mild COVID-19. Study-wide context: Clusters were largely donor specific.

Per germline, CDR1 SQVTM and CDR2 ANQGSEA. The junction had 5 bases not matched to a gene; V was cut back by 5 bases and J by 5 bases. The CDR3 contains 14 residues. In the case of this clonotype: The antigen is undetermined.

TCRdb re-called the 5' RACE reads with MiXCR, one entry per CDR3 protein. This table has roughly 280,000 distinct CDR3 sequences, around 8% appearing once. Study results and limitations: CD4+ contracting clones were found mainly in CM and EM, and CD8+ ones in EMRA. Clones contracting across day 15 to 85 had a balanced CD4/CD8 profile; later expanding clones leaned CD4+. Detection of some responders pre-infection suggested pre-existing cross-reactive memory T cells participated.

The V and J genes are TRBV29-1 and TRBJ2-3; 12 nucleotides line up with TRBD2. Specimen: PBMCs or a T cell subset sorted from them (not recorded which). The receptor's source is a young man who had mild COVID-19 (a few samples of this study predate the infection). Cell type and time point are not known. The CDR3: CSVRTSGAGDTQYF. In DNA form, the CDR3 reads TGCAGCGTTCGGACTAGCGGGGCGGGAGATACGCAGTATTTT.